This TCR beta chain is from a study of Ad26.COV2.S vaccination and SARS-CoV-2 variants. The study's findings and limits: Spike-specific TCR breadth was greater after Ad26.COV2.S than placebo.

The germline V gene has CDR1 MNHEY and CDR2 SVGEGT. This CDR3 has 17 residues. V was clipped by 5 bases and J by 0 bases; unmatched bases: 5. With respect to this clone: Its antigen remains unknown.

Treatment denoted: 15 to 20 received Ad26.COV2.S at low or high dose, single or two shots; roughly 5 received placebo; per-sample allocation not given. All samples were drawn on day 63, counting from the first vaccine or placebo injection. TCRdb keeps only in-frame clones here, not all; method: immunoSEQ multiplex PCR. The table shows around 250,000 clones, with more than 75% occurring only once. The genes are TRBV6-2 or TRBV6-3 and TRBJ2-7; 15 positions match TRBD2. The sample in question was peripheral blood, obtained in a trial of Ad26.COV2.S vaccine versus placebo. The sequence came from a person between 18 and 59 years old who received the Ad26.COV2.S COVID-19 vaccine or a placebo. CDR3 protein: CASSGPGLAGGSYEQYF. In DNA form, the CDR3 reads TGTGCCAGCAGTGGACCGGGACTAGCGGGAGGCTCCTACGAGCAGTACTTC.